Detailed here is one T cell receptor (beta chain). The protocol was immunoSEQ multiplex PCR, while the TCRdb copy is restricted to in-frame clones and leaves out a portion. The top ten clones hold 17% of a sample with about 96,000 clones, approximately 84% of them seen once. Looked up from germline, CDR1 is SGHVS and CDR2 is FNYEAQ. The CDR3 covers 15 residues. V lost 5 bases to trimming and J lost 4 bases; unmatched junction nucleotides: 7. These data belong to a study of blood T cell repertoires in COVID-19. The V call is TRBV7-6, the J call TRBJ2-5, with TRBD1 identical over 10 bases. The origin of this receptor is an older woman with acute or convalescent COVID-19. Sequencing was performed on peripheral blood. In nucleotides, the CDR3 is TGTGCCAGCAGCACCTGGGACAGGGGCATAGAGACCCAGTACTTC. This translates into CASSTWDRGIETQYF.